The next 21 T cell receptor beta chains were all read from a single sample in a study of response to subunit inactivated influenza vaccine. TCRdb reanalysed the RT-PCR reads using MiXCR and keeps one entry per CDR3 protein. This sample carries about 620,000 distinct CDR3 sequences, over 9% of them seen once, and the ten largest clones take more than 9.5%. These records were also assigned to another study, of T cells expressing NK-cell markers. That source notes: Researchers built TCR beta cDNA using 5'RACE template switching with UMIs.

The sequencing here drew on PBMCs from blood, taken on the day of vaccination. The receptors stem from a man aged 45-65 years who received an inactivated influenza vaccine.

This clonotype has only a few counts. The rearrangement uses TRBV5-1 and TRBJ2-7; 8 positions match TRBD1. Trimming took 5 bases from V and 3 from J; bases not matched to a gene: 7. CDR1 SGHRS and CDR2 YFSETQ come from the germline V gene. CDR3 size: 14 residues. The CDR3 DNA sequence: TGCGCCAGCAGGAAGACAGGGGAAAACTACGAGCAGTACTTC. Protein: CASRKTGENYEQYF.

This clonotype came up a few times. The V and J genes are TRBV12-3 or TRBV12-4 and TRBJ2-7; D not resolved. The CDR3 contains 13 residues. Trimming left V 7 bases short and J 0 bases short, with 10 bases between. The CDR3 is CASMELSSYEQYF. The CDR3 region has the DNA TGTGCCAGCATGGAACTGAGCTCCTACGAGCAGTACTTC.

The table lists this clonotype with many counts. This chain connects TRBV12-3 or TRBV12-4 to TRBJ1-2, with a possible D match to TRBD1 (5 bases). This CDR3 is built from 11 residues. V was clipped by 5 bases and J by 10 bases, with 11 bases between them. The CDR3 sequence is CASSPQGFYTF. In nucleotides, the CDR3 is TGTGCCAGCAGTCCCCAGGGCTTCTACACCTTC.

The chain uses TRBV7-9 and TRBJ2-5; D possibly corresponds to TRBD1 (6 bases). The germline gives CDR1 SEHNR, CDR2 FQNEAQ (reference sequence). V gave up 5 bases and J gave up 7 bases, with 20 bases separating them. There are 15 residues in the CDR3. The CDR3 nucleotides read TGTGCCAGCAGCCACGCTGGCAGGGGCGCTGGGACCCAGTACTTC. It is translated as CASSHAGRGAGTQYF.

This clonotype was observed a few times. The chain employs TRBV27 and TRBJ2-3; unclear D gene. V was pared by 0 bases and J by 6 bases, with 10 bases between. Germline V gene sequence: CDR1 MNHEY, CDR2 SMNVEV (reference sequence). The length of the CDR3 is 14 residues. The CDR3 spells CASSLSQASDTQYF. DNA for the CDR3: TGTGCCAGCAGTTTATCTCAGGCATCTGATACGCAGTATTTT.

This chain connects TRBV4-1 to TRBJ2-1, with no clear D. Germline CDR1 and CDR2: MGHRA and YSYEKL. CDR3 length: 14 amino acids. The V gene lost 0 bases and the J gene lost 10 bases, with 13 bases spanning the gap. The CDR3 region is CASSQDTWVREQFF. CDR3 nucleotides: TGCGCCAGCAGCCAAGATACCTGGGTACGAGAGCAGTTCTTC.

Only a few counts were recorded for this clonotype. The V gene is TRBV30, the J gene TRBJ2-3; D is perhaps TRBD1 (5 bases). The germline V gene has CDR1 GTSNPN and CDR2 SVGIG (reference sequence). CDR3 length: 15 amino acids. V was trimmed by 2 bases and J by 0 bases, leaving 12 bases between them. The CDR3, as DNA: TGTGCCTGGAGTAAGGGGCTCTCTAGCACAGATACGCAGTATTTT. This encodes CAWSKGLSSTDTQYF. The full variable domain, in which reference TRBV30 and TRBJ2-3 provide the parts outside the CDR3, is SQTIHQWPATLVQPVGSPLSLECTVEGTSNPNLYWYRQAAGRGLQLLFYSVGIGQISSEVPQNLSASRPQDRQFILSSKKLLLSDSGFYLCAWSKGLSSTDTQYFGPGTRLTVL.

This clonotype was seen a handful of times. The gene calls are TRBV29-1 and TRBJ2-2; D call uncertain. This CDR3 spans 14 amino acids. Germline V gene lookup returns CDR1 SQVTM and CDR2 ANQGSEA. The V gene lost 7 bases and the J gene lost 0 bases, with 12 bases spanning the gap. In nucleotides, the CDR3 is TGCAGCGCTGGCGAAGACACGAACACCGGGGAGCTGTTTTTT. Amino acids: CSAGEDTNTGELFF.

This clonotype was picked up a small number of times. The chain combines TRBV7-2 with TRBJ1-6; D is uncertain. Trimming pared 4 bases from V and 7 bases from J, leaving 14 bases between. Per the germline V gene, CDR1 is SGHTA and CDR2 is FQGNSA. The CDR3 contains 15 residues. CDR3 bases: TGTGCCAGCAGCTCCTCGTCGGACCTGAATTCACCCCTCCACTTT. It codes for CASSSSSDLNSPLHF.

In this sample, this clonotype turned up a few times. Here the CDR3 reads CASSLQAQETQYF. CDR3 DNA: TGTGCCAGCTCACTCCAAGCCCAAGAGACCCAGTACTTC. The gene calls are TRBV18 and TRBJ2-5; D gene ambiguous. The CDR3 spans 13 residues. Trimming took 4 bases from V and 1 from J, leaving 7 bases between them. Germline V lookup: CDR1 KGHSH, CDR2 LQKENI.

Ten or more counts support this clonotype. The chain recombines TRBV12-3 or TRBV12-4 with TRBJ2-7; TRBD2 matches at 7 bases. This CDR3 is built from 15 residues. The trim removed 2 bases at V and 6 bases at J, leaving 10 bases unmatched. The CDR3 protein is CASSLNLLARSEQYF. The DNA of the CDR3 is TGTGCCAGCAGTTTAAATCTACTAGCGAGGAGCGAGCAGTACTTC.

This rearrangement joins TRBV29-1 to TRBJ2-5; 11 nucleotides agree with TRBD1. Germline CDR1 SQVTM, CDR2 ANQGSEA. The CDR3 is 14 amino acids. The CDR3 region is CNLTDRGRAETQYF. The CDR3 bases are TGCAACTTGACGGACAGGGGGCGCGCTGAGACCCAGTACTTC.

As DNA, the CDR3 is TGTGCCAGCAGCTTAGCGTCGGGCGGGAAGGTCTACGAGCAGTACTTC. Translating it yields CASSLASGGKVYEQYF. This chain joins TRBV7-2 and TRBJ2-7; D may be TRBD2 (6 bases). V was clipped by 0 bases and J by 3 bases, with 15 bases between them. CDR1 is SGHTA and CDR2 is FQGNSA in the germline V gene. The CDR3 length is 16 residues.

The chain joins TRBV6-1 to TRBJ2-5; D is uncertain. From germline, CDR1 is MNHNS and CDR2 SASEGT. This CDR3 region has 13 residues. V shed 6 bases and J shed 4 bases, with 12 bases lying between them. This CDR3 reads CASSRDLRETQYF. DNA of the CDR3: TGTGCCAGCAGCCGTGACCTGAGAGAGACCCAGTACTTC.

This clonotype has a handful of counts. This chain joins TRBV12-3 or TRBV12-4 and TRBJ1-3; D unclear. This CDR3 has 15 residues. V lost 2 bases and J 0 bases, leaving 8 bases between the germline ends. The CDR3 DNA is TGTGCCAGCAGTTTAACGGAGGCCTCTGGAAACACCATATATTTT. This encodes CASSLTEASGNTIYF.

The chain recombines TRBV7-9 with TRBJ1-2, with unresolved D. In germline, CDR1 is SEHNR, CDR2 FQNEAQ (reference sequence). V was shortened by 0 bases and J by 0 bases, with 11 bases between the two germline ends. This CDR3 contains 16 residues. The CDR3 spells CASSLAGGQANYGYTF. CDR3 DNA sequence: TGTGCCAGCAGCTTAGCGGGCGGGCAGGCTAACTATGGCTACACCTTC.

Only a few counts were recorded for this clonotype. Relative to the germline gene, one junction end is altered; a read error may explain this. The CDR3 DNA sequence: TGCAGTGCTTTCGTAAGAGGGGACCTTCGCTTC. Protein: CSAFVRGDLRF. This chain connects TRBV20-1 to TRBJ2-7; D might be TRBD1 or TRBD2, each matching 5 bases. This CDR3 is built from 11 residues. Germline-derived CDR1 and CDR2 are DFQATT and SNEGSKA (reference sequence).

This clonotype has only a few counts. The genes are TRBV28 and TRBJ2-7, with TRBD2 matching 9 bases. Unmatched junction bases numbered 9, after V lost 6 bases and J lost 6 bases. This CDR3 is 14 amino acids long. Germline V lookup: CDR1 MDHEN, CDR2 SYDVKM. CDR3 region: CASSQRTAGGEQYF. The CDR3 DNA reads TGTGCCAGCAGCCAAAGGACAGCGGGGGGCGAGCAGTACTTC.

This clonotype was counted only a few times. The chain couples TRBV6-1 to TRBJ2-3; tentatively, D is TRBD2 (6 bases). The CDR3 runs 14 residues. Germline loops: CDR1 MNHNS, CDR2 SASEGT. The V end was cut by 5 bases, the J end by 3 bases, with 12 bases between. CDR3 loop: CASSRLVGTDTQYF. The DNA for the CDR3 is TGTGCCAGCAGTCGACTAGTCGGGACAGATACGCAGTATTTT.

The chain uses TRBV5-1 and TRBJ1-2; the match to TRBD1 covers 9 bases. Germline CDR1 SGHRS, CDR2 YFSETQ. V lost 0 bases to trimming and J lost 6 bases; unmatched junction nucleotides: 6. This CDR3 region has 15 residues. The CDR3: CASSLGDRASNGYTF. The CDR3 DNA sequence: TGCGCCAGCAGCTTGGGGGACAGGGCGAGTAATGGCTACACCTTC.

The V call is TRBV3-1, the J call TRBJ2-7, with D maybe TRBD1 (6 bases). Germline V CDR1 and CDR2: LGHDT, YNNKEL (reference sequence). The V and J ends lost 0 bases and 0 bases respectively, with 9 bases between them. The CDR3 is made up of 15 amino acids. CDR3 nucleotide sequence: TGTGCCAGCAGCCAAGAGAACAGGGTCTCCTACGAGCAGTACTTC. It codes for CASSQENRVSYEQYF.